Below, 28 T cell receptor beta chains from the same sample are listed, as sequenced in a study of cytomegalovirus exposure and HLA in healthy donors. 13 Jbeta primers and 60 Vbeta primers were used for the PCR. Method: immunoSEQ multiplex PCR; TCRdb's copy keeps in-frame clones and lacks some. The data hold roughly 120,000 clones, with around 67% observed a single time. Sample: PBMCs. The receptors here all came from a man between 60 and 75 years old in good health and CMV-seropositive.

The V call is TRBV13, the J call TRBJ2-2, with TRBD1 matching 8 bases. Germline values: CDR1 PRHDT, CDR2 FYEKMQ (reference sequence). Trimming cost V 6 bases and J 5 bases; bases outside gene matches: 2. The CDR3 totals 13 residues. The CDR3 DNA reads TGTGCCAGCAGAAGACAGGGGACCGGGGAGCTGTTTTTT. Its protein product is CASRRQGTGELFF.

The chain has TRBV29-1 and TRBJ2-3; 9 bases are shared with TRBD2. The germline gives CDR1 SQVTM, CDR2 ANQGSEA. The V segment lost 7 bases and the J segment 4 bases; nucleotides outside the gene matches: 9. There are 14 residues in the CDR3. The CDR3 DNA follows: TGCAGCGCTACGAAAGCGGGGGGCCCAGATACGCAGTATTTT. Translation gives CSATKAGGPDTQYF.

The genes are TRBV5-1 and TRBJ1-1; TRBD1 matches 9 bases. The CDR3 sequence is 16 residues long. Germline-derived CDR1 and CDR2 are SGHRS and YFSETQ. The V and J ends lost 4 bases and 1 base, in that order; junction bases with no gene match: 8. CDR3 amino acids: CASSRRRDRANTEAFF. CDR3 coding DNA: TGCGCCAGCAGCCGCCGCCGGGACAGGGCGAACACTGAAGCTTTCTTT. Full variable domain (remainder filled in from reference TRBV5-1 and TRBJ1-1): KAGVTQTPRYLIKTRGQQVTLSCSPISGHRSVSWYQQTPGQGLQFLFEYFSETQRNKGNFPGRFSGRQFSNSRSEMNVSTLELGDSALYLCASSRRRDRANTEAFFGQGTRLTVV.

V and J are TRBV27 and TRBJ2-2; D unresolved. This CDR3 has 13 residues. Trimming took 6 bases from V and 5 from J, leaving 10 bases between them. Germline CDR1 is MNHEY and CDR2 is SMNVEV (reference sequence). As DNA, the CDR3 is TGTGCCAGCAGCCCAACAGAAACCGGGGAGCTGTTTTTT. The encoded protein is CASSPTETGELFF.

This clone was observed a single time. The chain couples TRBV5-1 to TRBJ1-1; D possibly corresponds to TRBD1 (5 bases). CDR3 length: 15 amino acids. The V end was cut by 4 bases, the J end by 1 base, with 14 bases between. Per the germline V gene, CDR1 is SGHRS and CDR2 is YFSETQ. The CDR3 coding sequence is TGCGCCAGCAGCCCGGATTTAACAGGGAACACTGAAGCTTTCTTT. Amino acid sequence: CASSPDLTGNTEAFF.

Only a few counts were recorded for this clone. The CDR3 is CASSLTGLETEAFF. CDR3 nucleotides: TGCGCCAGCAGCCTGACAGGGTTGGAGACTGAAGCTTTCTTT. This chain uses TRBV5-1 with TRBJ1-1; TRBD1 matches at 7 bases. Trimming took 4 bases from V and 5 from J; bases not matched to a gene: 8. This CDR3 has 14 amino acids. The germline V gene encodes CDR1 SGHRS and CDR2 YFSETQ.

A remark on this clone: Germline and junction disagree at one end, which may indicate a read error. The gene calls are TRBV10-3 and TRBJ1-2; the D gene is possibly TRBD1 (5 bases). This CDR3 comprises 12 residues. Per the germline V gene, CDR1 is ENHRY and CDR2 is SYGVKD. CDR3 bases: TGTGCCATCAGTGAAGGGGAGGGAGGCTACCCCTTC. As protein: CAISEGEGGYPF.

V and J are TRBV7-6 and TRBJ2-1; no reliable D call. Trimming removed 1 base at V and 4 bases at J, with 5 bases between. There are 13 residues in the CDR3. Germline V gives CDR1 SGHVS, CDR2 FNYEAQ. The CDR3 here is CASSLVVYNEQFF. As DNA, the CDR3 is TGTGCCAGCAGCTTAGTCGTATACAATGAGCAGTTCTTC.

This clone was seen once. V usage is TRBV12-2 and J usage is TRBJ1-1; the DNA was not compared with TRBD1, the D call given in the table. TRBV12-2 counts as a pseudogene. The CDR3 contains 21 residues. CDR3 residues: CASRHIIIRQGSSFMNTEAFF. The CDR3 coding sequence is TGTGCAAGTCGCCACATAATAATCAGACAGGGGTCGTCTTTTATGAACACTGAAGCTTTCTTT.

The J gene is TRBJ1-5, the V gene TRBV6-5; D gene uncertain. The CDR3 contains 15 residues. Trimming left V 4 bases short and J 6 bases short, with 16 bases between. Germline CDR1 MNHEY, CDR2 SVGAGI. DNA for the CDR3: TGTGCCAGCAGTTTAAACTCCGGGGTTAGTCAGCCCCAGCATTTT. Protein product: CASSLNSGVSQPQHF.

This chain joins TRBV12-5 and TRBJ1-3, with TRBD1 matching over 7 bases. V lost 5 bases and J lost 2; bases outside the gene matches: 6. Per germline, CDR1 LGHNT and CDR2 FRNRAP. The CDR3 totals 15 residues. CDR3 amino acids: CASGRDRGTGNTIYF. For the CDR3, the DNA is TGTGCTAGTGGTCGGGACAGAGGGACTGGAAACACCATATATTTT.

V usage is TRBV5-1 and J usage is TRBJ1-1; a possible D gene is TRBD1 (5 bases). CDR1 SGHRS and CDR2 YFSETQ come from the germline V gene. There are 14 residues in the CDR3. V gave up 2 bases and J gave up 1 base, with 9 bases separating them. Written as DNA, the CDR3 is TGCGCCAGCAGCTTTCAGACAGAGAACACTGAAGCTTTCTTT. This translates into CASSFQTENTEAFF.

V and J are TRBV28 and TRBJ1-4, with 8 bases that match TRBD1. In germline, CDR1 is MDHEN, CDR2 SYDVKM. V dropped 5 bases and J dropped 2; count of bases not matched to a gene: 4. The CDR3 length is 15 residues. The CDR3 DNA follows: TGTGCCAGCAGTACCGCAGGGGGCACTAATGAAAAACTGTTTTTT. This translates into CASSTAGGTNEKLFF.

The V call is TRBV9, the J call TRBJ2-7, with D tentatively TRBD2 (6 bases). CDR3 length: 16 residues. V was pared by 4 bases and J by 2 bases, with 19 bases between. Germline assignment: CDR1 SGDLS and CDR2 YYNGEE. CDR3 sequence: CASSSQTGDLAYEQYF. CDR3 coding DNA: TGTGCCAGCAGCTCCCAGACGGGGGACCTTGCCTACGAGCAGTACTTC. Together with reference TRBV9 and TRBJ2-7, the CDR3 gives the full variable domain: DSGVTQTPKHLITATGQRVTLRCSPRSGDLSVYWYQQSLDQGLQFLIQYYNGEERAKGNILERFSAQQFPDLHSELNLSSLELGDSALYFCASSSQTGDLAYEQYFGPGTRLTVT.

The chain uses TRBV7-3 and TRBJ2-3; D might be TRBD1 (5 bases). Germline V CDR1 and CDR2: SGHTA, FQGTGA. Trimming stripped 4 bases from V and 0 bases from J, with 14 bases between. CDR3 length equals 16 residues. The CDR3, as DNA: TGTGCCAGCAGCTCCCAAGGACATTCTAGCACAGATACGCAGTATTTT. Protein sequence: CASSSQGHSSTDTQYF.

The genes are TRBV27 and TRBJ1-6; 10 bases are shared with TRBD1. The J segment lost 8 bases and the V segment lost 2 bases, leaving 6 bases of the junction unmatched. The CDR3 contains 16 residues. The germline CDR1 and CDR2 sequences are MNHEY and SMNVEV (reference sequence). For the CDR3, the DNA is TGTGCCAGCAGTTTAAGGCGTGGGACAGGGGATTCACCCCTCCACTTT. Protein: CASSLRRGTGDSPLHF.

The chain employs TRBV2 and TRBJ2-7, with unresolved D. The CDR3 is 13 amino acids. From germline, CDR1 is SNHLY and CDR2 FYNNEI. Trimming took 1 base from V and 5 from J, leaving 9 bases between them. CDR3: CASSEGAPHEQYF. The CDR3 DNA sequence: TGTGCCAGCAGTGAAGGGGCTCCCCACGAGCAGTACTTC.

The rearrangement joins TRBV7-9 to TRBJ2-1; D not certain. CDR1 and CDR2 from the germline V gene are SEHNR and FQNEAQ (reference sequence). The CDR3 spans 17 residues. Trimming pared 1 base from V and 1 base from J, leaving 14 bases between. The CDR3 nucleotides read TGTGCCAGCAGCTTAGGCTCTCGGTCACGGTCCTACAATGAGCAGTTCTTC. Translation: CASSLGSRSRSYNEQFF.

The J gene is TRBJ1-2, the V gene TRBV10-2, with D possibly matching TRBD1 (6 bases). Germline CDR1 WSHSY, CDR2 SAAADI. V was pared by 3 bases and J by 0 bases, with 8 bases between. The CDR3 contains 14 residues. CDR3 DNA sequence: TGCGCCAGCAGTGAACAGGGAGCTAACTATGGCTACACCTTC. Encoded protein: CASSEQGANYGYTF.

The chain couples TRBV5-1 to TRBJ1-2; tentative D call: TRBD1 (5 bases). The CDR3 loop spans 15 amino acids. V shed 1 base and J shed 4 bases, with 14 bases lying between them. The germline CDR1 and CDR2 sequences are SGHRS and YFSETQ. This chain's CDR3 is CASSLLRDGGYGYTF. In DNA, the CDR3 is TGCGCCAGCAGCTTGTTGCGGGACGGAGGCTATGGCTACACCTTC.

This clone was seen more than once but under ten times. V is TRBV5-8 and J is TRBJ1-2; D perhaps matches TRBD1 (5 bases). V gave up 7 bases and J gave up 4 bases, with 14 bases separating them. The CDR3 spans 13 residues. Germline V gene data show CDR1 as SGHTS and CDR2 as YDEGEE. The CDR3 loop reads CASEDTGAYGYTF. The CDR3 nucleotides read TGTGCCAGCGAGGACACAGGAGCCTATGGCTACACCTTC. Full variable domain (missing parts from reference TRBV5-8 and TRBJ1-2): EAGVTQSPTHLIKTRGQQATLRCSPISGHTSVYWYQQALGLGLQFLLWYDEGEERNRGNFPPRFSGRQFPNYSSELNVNALELEDSALYLCASEDTGAYGYTFGSGTRLTVV.

This chain links TRBV6-5 with TRBJ2-3, with 8 bases identical to TRBD2. Germline V gives CDR1 MNHEY, CDR2 SVGAGI. This CDR3 is built from 15 residues. V lost 5 bases and J lost 0; bases outside the gene matches: 4. The CDR3 DNA follows: TGTGCCAGCAGTCTCAGCGGGGGAAGCACAGATACGCAGTATTTT. Translating it yields CASSLSGGSTDTQYF.

The CDR3 DNA reads as TGTGCCAGCATCAACGCGGGTCGCGGCTATGGCTACACCTTC. Encoded protein: CASINAGRGYGYTF. The gene calls are TRBV6-1 and TRBJ1-2; D uncertain. The CDR3 is 14 residues long. Germline CDR1 is MNHNS and CDR2 is SASEGT. V dropped 7 bases and J dropped 4 bases, with 16 bases sitting between them.

The rearrangement uses TRBV6-4 and TRBJ2-1, with TRBD2 matching 16 bases. The germline CDR1 and CDR2 sequences are MRHNA and SNTAGT. The CDR3 covers 19 residues. V shed 7 bases and J 4 bases; nucleotides not matched to a gene: 13. The DNA for the CDR3 is TGTGCCAGCAATGTACCGGGACTAGCGGGGGGGTCAGATTACAATGAGCAGTTCTTC. This translates into CASNVPGLAGGSDYNEQFF.

The V gene is TRBV29-1, the J gene TRBJ1-1; D is possibly TRBD1 (6 bases). This CDR3 has 13 amino acids. Between the trimmed V and J ends, which lost 2 bases and 2 bases, there was a span of 9 bases. CDR1 SQVTM and CDR2 ANQGSEA come from the germline V gene. CDR3 protein: CSVERGINTEAFF. The CDR3, as DNA: TGCAGCGTTGAAAGGGGGATAAACACTGAAGCTTTCTTT.

This clone was counted between two and nine times. This chain joins TRBV10-1 and TRBJ2-7; TRBD1 matches 10 bases. Germline V gene sequence: CDR1 WNHNN, CDR2 SYGVQD (reference sequence). This CDR3 contains 15 residues. J was trimmed by 2 bases and V by 11 bases; bases with no gene match: 12. CDR3: CAGPGQGTPTYEQYF. The CDR3, as DNA: TGCGCCGGACCGGGACAGGGGACTCCCACCTACGAGCAGTACTTC.

In DNA form, the CDR3 reads TGTGCCAGTAGCCCAGGGGGCTCTCCTAATTCACCCCTCCACTTT. This codes for CASSPGGSPNSPLHF. The rearrangement joins TRBV19 to TRBJ1-6, with 8 bases fitting TRBD1. Germline lookup yields CDR1 LNHDA and CDR2 SQIVND (reference sequence). There are 15 residues in the CDR3. V shed 6 bases, J shed 6 bases, and the junction held 7 bases outside the gene matches. Using reference TRBV19 and TRBJ1-6 for the parts outside the CDR3, the full variable domain is DGGITQSPKYLFRKEGQNVTLSCEQNLNHDAMYWYRQDPGQGLRLIYYSQIVNDFQKGDIAEGYSVSREKKESFPLTVTSAQKNPTAFYLCASSPGGSPNSPLHFGNGTRLTVT.

V and J are TRBV6-5 and TRBJ1-2, with 7 bases that match TRBD1. The germline gives CDR1 MNHEY, CDR2 SVGAGI. The CDR3 runs to 14 residues. J was trimmed by 7 bases and V by 4 bases; bases with no gene match: 9. In DNA, the CDR3 is TGTGCCAGCAGTTCCTCCCCCGGGACAGTTGGCTACACCTTC. Its translation: CASSSSPGTVGYTF.